This T cell receptor beta chain was documented in a study of T-cell reconstitution after alpha-beta-depleted transplantation in children. Molecular barcoding with unique molecular identifiers was used for the TCRbeta library. TCRdb reprocessed the PCR reads via MiXCR and lists one record per CDR3 protein. The repertoire holds over 200,000 distinct CDR3 sequences, with roughly 8.3% as singletons. CDR1 and CDR2 (germline): SGHRS, YFSETQ. CDR3 length equals 12 residues. V shed 2 bases and J 10 bases; nucleotides not matched to a gene: 2. The rearrangement uses TRBV5-1 and TRBJ2-1; 8 bases are a match to TRBD1. The source is a male patient aged 2-10 years who had a stem cell transplant for acute myeloid leukemia, so the T cells may come from the graft donor. The sequencing used PBMCs, mostly from graft donor cells, collected 360 days after TCRalphabeta/CD19-depleted stem cell transplant. This chain's CDR3 is CASSFAGGEQFF. The CDR3 DNA sequence: TGCGCCAGCAGCTTTGCAGGGGGCGAGCAGTTCTTC.